These 10 T cell receptor beta chains were sequenced from one sample in a study of identical twins. TCRdb used MiXCR to reprocess the 5' RACE reads, holding one entry per CDR3 protein. The repertoire has roughly 1,500,000 distinct CDR3 sequences, roughly 35% of them found once; the top ten carry 0.25% to 0.3%. The specimen was cord blood. The source of these receptors is a newborn girl in good health.

This clonotype has a handful of counts. V usage is TRBV20-1 and J usage is TRBJ2-5; 7 positions match TRBD1. V trimming: 3 bases; J trimming: 0 bases; junction bases outside the gene matches: 4. The CDR3 runs to 14 residues. Germline V CDR1 and CDR2: DFQATT, SNEGSKA (reference sequence). The CDR3 DNA follows: TGCAGTGCTAGGGCAGACAGGGACCAAGAGACCCAGTACTTC. It yields the protein CSARADRDQETQYF.

The genes are TRBV10-3 and TRBJ2-7; maybe TRBD2 (6 bases). The CDR3 loop spans 12 amino acids. V shed 4 bases and J shed 3 bases, with 7 bases lying between them. Germline V gene data show CDR1 as ENHRY and CDR2 as SYGVKD. The CDR3 DNA follows: TGTGCCATCAGTGGCGGGGTCTACGAGCAGTACTTC. Its protein product is CAISGGVYEQYF.

This chain connects TRBV20-1 to TRBJ2-1; 9 bases are shared with TRBD2. This CDR3 region has 20 residues. J was trimmed by 0 bases and V by 3 bases; bases with no gene match: 18. In germline, CDR1 is DFQATT, CDR2 SNEGSKA (reference sequence). DNA for the CDR3: TGCAGTGCTAGGGGCGGGGTCTCCAGCGGGAGGTTCAGCTCCTACAATGAGCAGTTCTTC. This encodes CSARGGVSSGRFSSYNEQFF.

The V and J genes are TRBV20-1 and TRBJ2-5; 16 bases are shared with TRBD2. The germline gives CDR1 DFQATT, CDR2 SNEGSKA (reference sequence). With V trimmed by 3 bases and J by 0 bases, 7 bases remained unmatched. The CDR3 has 18 residues. The chain's CDR3 is CSARTGLAGGDHQETQYF. CDR3 DNA: TGCAGTGCTAGGACGGGACTAGCGGGAGGGGATCACCAAGAGACCCAGTACTTC.

This clonotype appeared a few times. The chain links TRBV7-9 to TRBJ1-2, with D unclear. Trimming stripped 2 bases from V and 10 bases from J, with 8 bases between. This CDR3 has 11 residues. Germline CDR1 and CDR2: SEHNR and FQNEAQ (reference sequence). The CDR3, as DNA: TGTGCCAGCAGCTTATCGAGGAACTACACCTTC. Its translation is CASSLSRNYTF.

On this clonotype itself: Germline is not matched at one junction end, which may reflect a read error. The chain recombines TRBV4-2 with TRBJ2-1, with 12 bases aligning to TRBD2. The CDR3 sequence is 16 residues long. Germline V lookup: CDR1 LGHNA, CDR2 YNFKEQ. CDR3 protein: CASSSGLAGTYNEQFF. The CDR3 region has the DNA TGTGCCAGCAGCTCAGGACTAGCGGGGACCTACAACGAGCAGTTCTTC.

V gene TRBV5-1 combines with J gene TRBJ2-1, with D perhaps TRBD1 (6 bases). The ends were cut back, 0 bases at V and 1 base at J, with 11 bases in the middle. Looked up from germline, CDR1 is SGHRS and CDR2 is YFSETQ. The CDR3 runs 16 residues. CDR3 amino acids: CASSLDRVWSYNEQFF. The CDR3 coding sequence is TGCGCCAGCAGCTTGGACAGGGTGTGGTCCTACAATGAGCAGTTCTTC. Combining the CDR3 with reference TRBV5-1 and TRBJ2-1 gives the whole variable domain KAGVTQTPRYLIKTRGQQVTLSCSPISGHRSVSWYQQTPGQGLQFLFEYFSETQRNKGNFPGRFSGRQFSNSRSEMNVSTLELGDSALYLCASSLDRVWSYNEQFFGPGTRLTVL.

This chain links TRBV2 with TRBJ2-7, with D unresolved. Germline CDR1 reads SNHLY; CDR2 reads FYNNEI. Trimming took 7 bases from V and 2 from J, leaving 15 bases between them. The CDR3 spans 14 residues. The CDR3 sequence: CASKTFEGPYEQYF. The CDR3, as DNA: TGTGCCAGCAAAACCTTCGAAGGGCCCTACGAGCAGTACTTC.

This clonotype was counted only a few times. The chain carries TRBV7-2 and TRBJ2-3, with 7 bases matching TRBD2. The CDR3 contains 17 residues. V shed 4 bases, J shed 3 bases, and the junction held 13 bases outside the gene matches. Germline V gene data show CDR1 as SGHTA and CDR2 as FQGNSA. CDR3 bases: TGTGCCAGCAGCTCACCTTTCGGGGGGTCCTTGACAGATACGCAGTATTTT. This encodes CASSSPFGGSLTDTQYF.

The chain has TRBV5-1 and TRBJ1-1; D is ambiguous. Trimming pared 6 bases from V and 4 bases from J, leaving 13 bases between. CDR1 SGHRS and CDR2 YFSETQ come from the germline V gene. The CDR3 is 13 residues long. The CDR3 sequence: CASKTFMSTEAFF. In nucleotides, the CDR3 is TGCGCCAGCAAGACTTTCATGAGCACTGAAGCTTTCTTT.